The clone carrying this T cell receptor beta chain was picked up one time. TCRdb's table, derived via immunoSEQ multiplex PCR, lists solely in-frame clones and lacks some. Of tens of thousands of clones detected, about 95% appear once; the ten largest clones hold over 1.5%. The data were taken from a study of cytomegalovirus exposure and HLA in healthy donors. CDR1 is GTSNPN and CDR2 is SVGIG in the germline V gene (reference sequence). The CDR3 spans 14 residues. Trimming took 3 bases from V and 5 from J; bases not matched to a gene: 6. Sequencing was carried out using PBMCs. The sequence was obtained from a man aged 18 to 35 in good health and CMV-seropositive. J is TRBJ1-1 and V is TRBV30; 10 bases agree with TRBD1. This CDR3 reads CAWRSTGGRTEAFF. In nucleotides, the CDR3 is TGTGCCTGGAGATCGACAGGGGGCAGGACTGAAGCTTTCTTT. Combining the CDR3 with reference TRBV30 and TRBJ1-1 gives the whole variable domain SQTIHQWPATLVQPVGSPLSLECTVEGTSNPNLYWYRQAAGRGLQLLFYSVGIGQISSEVPQNLSASRPQDRQFILSSKKLLLSDSGFYLCAWRSTGGRTEAFFGQGTRLTVV.